This record concerns one T cell receptor (beta chain) sequence. The antigen remains unidentified. This specimen belongs to a study of T-cell memory formation after mild COVID-19. Whole-study findings and limits: A subset of responding clones appeared in pre-infection memory, suggesting cross-reactive memory joined.

TCRdb itself ran the 5' RACE reads through MiXCR, one entry per CDR3 protein. Among about 250,000 distinct CDR3 sequences listed, over 15% were seen once. After removal of 5 bases from V and 0 bases from J, the junction contained 14 bases not matched to a gene. The germline V gene encodes CDR1 SEHNR and CDR2 FQNEAQ (reference sequence). The CDR3 consists of 19 residues. The clonotype comes from an adult woman who had mild COVID-19 (a few samples of this study predate the infection). Cell type and time point are not known. Sequenced material: PBMCs or a T cell subset sorted from them (not recorded which). This chain connects TRBV7-9 to TRBJ2-4; 9 bases fit TRBD2. Here the CDR3 reads CASSHNFKAGGLAKNIQYF. Written as DNA, the CDR3 is TGTGCCAGCAGCCATAACTTCAAAGCGGGAGGCTTAGCCAAAAACATTCAGTACTTC.